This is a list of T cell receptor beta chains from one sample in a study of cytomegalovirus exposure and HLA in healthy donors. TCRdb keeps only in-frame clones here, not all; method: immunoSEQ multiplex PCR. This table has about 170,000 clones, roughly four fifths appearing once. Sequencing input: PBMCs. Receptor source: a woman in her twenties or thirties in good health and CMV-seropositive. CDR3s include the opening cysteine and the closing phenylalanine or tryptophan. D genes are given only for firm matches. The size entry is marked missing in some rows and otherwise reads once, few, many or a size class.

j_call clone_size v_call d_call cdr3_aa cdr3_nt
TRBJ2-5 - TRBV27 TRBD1 CASSRQGEETQYF TGTGCCAGCAGTCGACAGGGGGAAGAGACCCAGTACTTC
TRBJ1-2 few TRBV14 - CASSQGADAGGYTF TGTGCCAGCAGCCAAGGTGCGGACGCGGGCGGCTACACCTTC
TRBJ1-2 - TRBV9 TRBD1 CASGTLQGNYGYTF TGTGCCAGCGGGACACTACAGGGGAACTATGGCTACACCTTC
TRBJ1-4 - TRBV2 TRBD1 CASSSETVTGGRLGKLFF TGTGCCAGCAGTTCTGAGACCGTGACAGGGGGGAGACTCGGAAAACTGTTTTTT
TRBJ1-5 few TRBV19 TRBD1 CASSDTGVVNQPQHF TGTGCCAGTAGTGATACAGGGGTGGTCAATCAGCCCCAGCATTTT
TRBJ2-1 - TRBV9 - CASSVGRAARHSYNEQFF TGTGCCAGCAGCGTAGGGAGGGCGGCTCGCCACTCCTACAATGAGCAGTTCTTC
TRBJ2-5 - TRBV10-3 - CAIRDGGETGSQQTQYF TGTGCCATCAGGGACGGGGGGGAGACAGGGTCCCAACAGACCCAGTACTTC
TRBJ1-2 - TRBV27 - CASSPSAGGYGYTF TGTGCCAGCAGTCCCTCGGCAGGAGGCTATGGCTACACCTTC
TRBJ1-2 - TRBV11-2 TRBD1 CASSSDRVSYGYTF TGTGCCAGCAGCTCCGACAGGGTTAGCTATGGCTACACCTTC
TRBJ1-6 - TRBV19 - CASSIPRQVYNSPLHF TGTGCCAGTAGTATCCCGCGACAGGTGTATAATTCACCCCTCCACTTT
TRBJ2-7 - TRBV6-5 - CASRYEQYF TGTGCCAGTCGTTACGAGCAGTACTTC
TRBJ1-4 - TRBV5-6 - CASSLVPGIDEKLFF TGTGCCAGCAGCTTGGTCCCGGGGATCGATGAAAAACTGTTTTTT
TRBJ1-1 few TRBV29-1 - CSVRQGNTEAFF TGCAGCGTTCGTCAGGGGAACACTGAAGCTTTCTTT
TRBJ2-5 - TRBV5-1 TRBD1 CASSVRQGETQYF TGCGCCAGCAGTGTAAGACAGGGAGAGACCCAGTACTTC
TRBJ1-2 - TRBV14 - CASSPGNGYGYTF TGTGCCAGCAGCCCGGGGAACGGCTATGGCTACACCTTC
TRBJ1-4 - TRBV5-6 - CASSLTGRDEKLFF TGTGCCAGCAGCTTGACAGGGAGGGATGAAAAACTGTTTTTT
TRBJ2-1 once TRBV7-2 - CASSLVALMRDEQFF TGTGCCAGCAGCTTAGTCGCATTAATGAGGGATGAGCAGTTCTTC
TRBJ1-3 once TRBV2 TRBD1 CASRRRGRGDTIYF TGTGCCAGCAGACGCAGGGGGCGCGGGGACACCATATATTTT
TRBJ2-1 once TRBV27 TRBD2 CASSLRRAGREGQGNEQFF TGTGCCAGCAGTTTGAGAAGGGCCGGGCGGGAGGGCCAGGGCAATGAGCAGTTCTTC
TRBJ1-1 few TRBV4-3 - CASSQGRFRGVDLSEAFF TGCGCCAGCAGCCAAGGTCGTTTTAGGGGCGTAGATCTCTCTGAAGCTTTCTTT
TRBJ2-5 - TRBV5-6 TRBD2 CASSGPGLAEETQYF TGTGCCAGCAGCGGACCGGGACTAGCGGAAGAGACCCAGTACTTC
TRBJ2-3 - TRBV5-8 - CASSLEGGDTQYF TGTGCCAGCAGCTTGGAGGGAGGAGATACGCAGTATTTT
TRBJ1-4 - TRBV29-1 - CSARAGINEKLFF TGCAGCGCCCGGGCGGGGATAAATGAAAAACTGTTTTTT
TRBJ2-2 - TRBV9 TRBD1 CASSVATGGTGELFF TGTGCCAGCAGCGTAGCGACAGGGGGCACCGGGGAGCTGTTTTTT
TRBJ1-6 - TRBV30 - CAWSVRSSYNSPLHF TGTGCCTGGAGTGTACGGAGCTCCTATAATTCACCCCTCCACTTT
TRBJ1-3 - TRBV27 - CASSLSPPSRTGNTIYF TGTGCCAGCAGTTTATCGCCCCCTAGTAGGACTGGAAACACCATATATTTT
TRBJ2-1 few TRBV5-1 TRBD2 CASSLKPMGWLAGLSSYNEQFF TGCGCCAGCAGCCTAAAACCCATGGGTTGGCTAGCGGGGTTAAGCTCCTACAATGAGCAGTTCTTC
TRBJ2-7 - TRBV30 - CAWSVRPGKDEQYF TGTGCCTGGAGTGTACGCCCAGGTAAAGACGAGCAGTACTTC
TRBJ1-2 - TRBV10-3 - CAIRGTGDGYTF TGTGCCATCAGGGGGACGGGGGACGGCTACACCTTC
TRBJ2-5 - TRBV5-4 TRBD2 CASSSTSGQETQYF TGTGCCAGCAGCTCGACTAGCGGGCAAGAGACCCAGTACTTC
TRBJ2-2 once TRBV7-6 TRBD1 CASSLVGTGGTGELFF TGTGCCAGCAGCTTAGTAGGGACAGGGGGCACCGGGGAGCTGTTTTTT
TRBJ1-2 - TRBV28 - CASNGGGSIYGYTF TGTGCCAGCAATGGGGGGGGCAGTATCTATGGCTACACCTTC
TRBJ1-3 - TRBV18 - CASSPEYSGNTIYF TGTGCCAGCTCACCAGAGTACTCTGGAAACACCATATATTTT
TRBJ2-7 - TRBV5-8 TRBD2 CASSQLAGGGEQYF TGTGCCAGCAGTCAACTAGCGGGAGGTGGCGAGCAGTACTTC
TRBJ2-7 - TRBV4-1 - CASSRWEQGDEQYF TGCGCCAGCAGCCGCTGGGAGCAAGGAGACGAGCAGTACTTC
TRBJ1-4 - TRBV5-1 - CASSLTGNVGEKLFF TGCGCCAGCAGTCTCACAGGGAACGTTGGGGAAAAACTGTTTTTT
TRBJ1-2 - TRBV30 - CALPGQFGDGYTF TGTGCCTTACCTGGACAGTTCGGCGATGGCTACACCTTC
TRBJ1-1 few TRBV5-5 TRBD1 CASSLTQGAYLDTEAFF TGTGCCAGCAGCTTAACGCAGGGGGCATATTTGGACACTGAAGCTTTCTTT
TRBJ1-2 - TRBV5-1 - CASSADSYGYTF TGCGCCAGCAGCGCGGACAGCTATGGCTACACCTTC
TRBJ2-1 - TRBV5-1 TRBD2 CASSPNFGTSINGPFF TGCGCCAGCAGCCCCAATTTCGGGACTAGTATAAACGGTCCGTTCTTC
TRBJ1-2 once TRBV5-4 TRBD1 CASSLGARTGRYGYTF TGTGCCAGCAGCTTGGGGGCCAGGACAGGGAGATATGGCTACACCTTC
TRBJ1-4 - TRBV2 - CASNRGAEEKLFF TGTGCCAGCAATCGGGGGGCAGAAGAAAAACTGTTTTTT
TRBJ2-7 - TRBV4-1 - CASSQESTIAYEQYF TGCGCCAGCAGCCAAGAGTCGACTATAGCCTACGAGCAGTACTTC
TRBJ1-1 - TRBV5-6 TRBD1 CASSTPGQLTEAFF TGTGCCAGCAGCACTCCGGGACAGTTGACTGAAGCTTTCTTT
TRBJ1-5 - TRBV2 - CASSSGLSNQPQHF TGTGCCAGCAGTTCAGGGTTAAGCAATCAGCCCCAGCATTTT
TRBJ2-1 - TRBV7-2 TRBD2 CASSLNAGDQFF TGTGCCAGCAGCTTAAACGCGGGAGATCAGTTCTTC
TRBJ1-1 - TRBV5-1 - CASSPPLSGNTEAFF TGCGCCAGCAGCCCCCCATTATCCGGGAACACTGAAGCTTTCTTT
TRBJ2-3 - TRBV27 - CASSPRGTDTQYF TGTGCCAGCAGTCCTAGAGGCACAGATACGCAGTATTTT
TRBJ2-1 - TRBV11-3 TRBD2 CASSLSRGGNNNEQFF TGTGCCAGCAGCTTAAGTCGCGGGGGAAACAACAATGAGCAGTTCTTC
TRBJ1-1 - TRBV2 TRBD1 CASSEDQGARTEAFF TGTGCCAGCAGTGAAGATCAGGGGGCGCGCACTGAAGCTTTCTTT